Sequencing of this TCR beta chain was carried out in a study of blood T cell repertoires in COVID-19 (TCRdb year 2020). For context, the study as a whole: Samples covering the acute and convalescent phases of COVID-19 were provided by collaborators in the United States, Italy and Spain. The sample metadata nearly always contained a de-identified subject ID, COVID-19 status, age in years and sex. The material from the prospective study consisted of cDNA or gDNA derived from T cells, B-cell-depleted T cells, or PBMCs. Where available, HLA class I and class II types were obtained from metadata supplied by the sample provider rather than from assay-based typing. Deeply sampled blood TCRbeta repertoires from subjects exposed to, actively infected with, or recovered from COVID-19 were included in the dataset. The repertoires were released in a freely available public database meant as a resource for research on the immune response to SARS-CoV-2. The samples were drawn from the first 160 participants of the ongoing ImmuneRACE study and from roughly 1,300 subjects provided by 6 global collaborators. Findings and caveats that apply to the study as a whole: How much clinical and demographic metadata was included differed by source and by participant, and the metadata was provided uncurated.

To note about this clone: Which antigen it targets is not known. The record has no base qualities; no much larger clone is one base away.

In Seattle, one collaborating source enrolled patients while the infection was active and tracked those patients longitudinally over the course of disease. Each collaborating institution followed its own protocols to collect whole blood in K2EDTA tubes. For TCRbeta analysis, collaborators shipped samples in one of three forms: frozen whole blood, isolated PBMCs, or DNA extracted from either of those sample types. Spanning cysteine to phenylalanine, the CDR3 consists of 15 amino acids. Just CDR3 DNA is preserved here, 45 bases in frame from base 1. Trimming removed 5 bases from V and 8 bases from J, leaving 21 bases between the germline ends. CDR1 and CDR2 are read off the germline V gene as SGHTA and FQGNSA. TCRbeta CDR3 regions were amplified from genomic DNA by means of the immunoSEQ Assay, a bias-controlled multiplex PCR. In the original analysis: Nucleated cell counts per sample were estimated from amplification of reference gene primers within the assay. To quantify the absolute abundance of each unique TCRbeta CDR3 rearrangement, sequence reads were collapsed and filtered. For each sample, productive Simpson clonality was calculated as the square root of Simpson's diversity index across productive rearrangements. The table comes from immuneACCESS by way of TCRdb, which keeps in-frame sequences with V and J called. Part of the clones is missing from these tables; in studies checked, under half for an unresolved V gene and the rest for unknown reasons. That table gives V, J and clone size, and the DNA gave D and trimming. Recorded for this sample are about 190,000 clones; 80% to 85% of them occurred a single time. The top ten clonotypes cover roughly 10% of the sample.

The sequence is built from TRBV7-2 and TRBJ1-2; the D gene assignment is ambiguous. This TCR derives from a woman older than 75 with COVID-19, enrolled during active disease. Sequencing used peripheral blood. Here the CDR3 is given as CASSREIREGGGYTF. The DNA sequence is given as TGTGCCAGCAGCAGAGAAATTAGGGAGGGAGGAGGCTACACCTTC.